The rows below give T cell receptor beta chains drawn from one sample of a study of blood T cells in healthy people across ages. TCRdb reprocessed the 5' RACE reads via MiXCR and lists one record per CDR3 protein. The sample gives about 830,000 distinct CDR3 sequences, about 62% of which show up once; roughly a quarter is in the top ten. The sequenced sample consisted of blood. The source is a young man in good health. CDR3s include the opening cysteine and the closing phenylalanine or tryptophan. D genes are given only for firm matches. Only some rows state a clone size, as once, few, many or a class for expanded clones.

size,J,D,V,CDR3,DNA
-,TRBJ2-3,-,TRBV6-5,CASGNRVSDTQYF,TGTGCCAGCGGAAACAGGGTTTCAGATACGCAGTATTTT
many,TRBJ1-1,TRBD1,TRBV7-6,CASSRQGSTEAFF,TGTGCCAGCAGCCGACAGGGGAGCACTGAAGCTTTCTTT
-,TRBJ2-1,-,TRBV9,CASSVGAGTLYNEQFF,TGTGCCAGCAGCGTAGGAGCTGGGACACTCTACAATGAGCAGTTCTTC
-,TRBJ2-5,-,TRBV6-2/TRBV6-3,CASSVALQETQYF,TGTGCCAGCAGTGTAGCGTTACAAGAGACCCAGTACTTC
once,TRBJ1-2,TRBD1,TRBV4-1,CASSQRTGGAGGYTF,TGCGCCAGCAGCCAAAGGACAGGGGGCGCGGGCGGCTACACCTTC
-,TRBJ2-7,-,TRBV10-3,CAISAEGGLEQYF,TGTGCCATCAGTGCCGAGGGGGGGCTTGAGCAGTACTTC
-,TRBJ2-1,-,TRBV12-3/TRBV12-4,CASRRTVAYNEQFF,TGTGCCAGCAGGCGGACGGTGGCCTACAATGAGCAGTTCTTC
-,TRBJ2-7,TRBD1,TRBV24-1,CATSDLRDRGRSYEQYF,TGTGCCACCAGTGATTTGCGGGACAGGGGGCGATCCTACGAGCAGTACTTC
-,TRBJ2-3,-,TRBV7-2,CASSLVGGPYSTDTQYF,TGTGCCAGCAGCTTAGTAGGGGGGCCTTATAGCACAGATACGCAGTATTTT
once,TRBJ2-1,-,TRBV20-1,CSAGHGGPGNEQFF,TGCAGTGCTGGGCACGGGGGGCCGGGGAATGAGCAGTTCTTC
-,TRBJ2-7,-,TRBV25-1,CASSDPRGYSYEQYF,TGTGCCAGCAGTGACCCCCGGGGTTACTCCTACGAGCAGTACTTC
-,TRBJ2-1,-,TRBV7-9,CASSLDAGQNNEQFF,TGTGCCAGCAGCTTAGACGCCGGCCAAAACAATGAGCAGTTCTTC
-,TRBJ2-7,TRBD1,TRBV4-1,CASSIATGYYEQYF,TGCGCCAGCAGCATTGCGACAGGGTATTACGAGCAGTACTTC
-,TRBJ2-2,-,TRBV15,CATSQLATNTGELFF,TGTGCCACCAGCCAGCTGGCCACGAACACCGGGGAGCTGTTTTTT
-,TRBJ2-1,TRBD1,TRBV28,CASERTGYGEQFF,TGTGCCAGCGAGAGGACAGGGTACGGTGAGCAGTTCTTC
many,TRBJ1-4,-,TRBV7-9,CASSLQVTANEKLFF,TGTGCCAGCAGCCTCCAGGTGACAGCTAATGAAAAACTGTTTTTT
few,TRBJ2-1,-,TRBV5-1,CASSSALAFGSYNEQFF,TGCGCCAGCAGCTCGGCCCTAGCGTTTGGCTCCTACAATGAGCAGTTCTTC
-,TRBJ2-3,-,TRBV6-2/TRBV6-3,CASSTLAGGFQTDTQYF,TGTGCCAGCAGTACCTTAGCCGGGGGTTTTCAGACAGATACGCAGTATTTT
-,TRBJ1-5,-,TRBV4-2,CASSQPGGGSNNQPQHF,TGTGCCAGCAGCCAGCCTGGGGGGGGCTCAAACAATCAGCCCCAGCATTTT
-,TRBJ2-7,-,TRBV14,CASSQTHYEQYF,TGTGCCAGCAGCCAAACTCACTACGAGCAGTACTTC
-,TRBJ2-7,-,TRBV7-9,CASSLGSPETYEQYF,TGTGCCAGCAGCTTAGGGAGCCCGGAGACCTACGAGCAGTACTTC
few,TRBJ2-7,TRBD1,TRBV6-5,CASSYEGGRTYEQYF,TGTGCCAGCAGTTACGAAGGGGGCAGGACCTACGAGCAGTACTTC
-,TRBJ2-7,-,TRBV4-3,CASSRVTGSQSLSSYEQYF,TGCGCCAGCAGCCGAGTCACAGGGAGCCAATCCCTGAGCTCCTACGAGCAGTACTTC
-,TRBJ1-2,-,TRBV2,CASSERGSYGYTF,TGTGCCAGCAGTGAAAGGGGGTCCTATGGCTACACCTTC
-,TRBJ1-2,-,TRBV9,CASTLGGRGEGYTF,TGTGCCAGCACCCTCGGGGGCAGGGGTGAAGGCTACACCTTC
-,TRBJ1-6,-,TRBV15,CATSYPGYNSPLHF,TGTGCCACCAGCTATCCCGGATATAATTCACCCCTCCACTTT
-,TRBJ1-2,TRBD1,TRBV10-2,CASSENRGQSYTF,TGCGCCAGCAGTGAAAACAGGGGGCAAAGCTACACCTTC
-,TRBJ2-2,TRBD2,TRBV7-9,CASSPRGGHTGELFF,TGTGCCAGCAGCCCTCGGGGGGGACACACCGGGGAGCTGTTTTTT
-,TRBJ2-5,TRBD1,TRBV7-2,CATSVTGGPQETQYF,TGTGCCACCTCTGTTACAGGGGGGCCCCAAGAGACCCAGTACTTC
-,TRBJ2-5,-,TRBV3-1,CASSQPLAVDQETQYF,TGTGCCAGCAGCCAACCATTAGCGGTTGACCAAGAGACCCAGTACTTC
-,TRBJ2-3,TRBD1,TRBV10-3,CAINGQGYTDTQYF,TGTGCCATCAACGGACAGGGCTACACAGATACGCAGTATTTT
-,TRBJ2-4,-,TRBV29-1,CSGGAENIQYF,TGCAGCGGGGGGGCGGAAAACATTCAGTACTTC
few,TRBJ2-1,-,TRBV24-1,CATSDSPGPQQFF,TGTGCCACCAGTGATTCCCCGGGGCCCCAGCAGTTCTTC
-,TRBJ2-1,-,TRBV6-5,CASSSPGLFNEQFF,TGTGCCAGCAGTTCGCCGGGCCTCTTCAATGAGCAGTTCTTC
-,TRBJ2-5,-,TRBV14,CASSQYAQETQYF,TGTGCCAGCAGCCAATACGCCCAAGAGACCCAGTACTTC
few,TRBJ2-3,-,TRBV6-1,CASSDGPASTDTQYF,TGTGCCAGCAGTGATGGACCAGCTAGCACAGATACGCAGTATTTT
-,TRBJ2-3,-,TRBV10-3,CAIMAGGPTDTQYF,TGTGCCATCATGGCCGGGGGGCCTACAGATACGCAGTATTTT
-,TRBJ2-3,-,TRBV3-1,CASSQVQGSDTQYF,TGTGCCAGCAGCCAAGTCCAGGGGTCAGATACGCAGTATTTT
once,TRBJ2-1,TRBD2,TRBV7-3,CASSLSGTSSYNEQFF,TGTGCCAGCAGCTTATCCGGGACTAGTTCCTACAATGAGCAGTTCTTC
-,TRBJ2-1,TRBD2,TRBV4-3,CASSQDMRLAGGLEQFF,TGCGCCAGCAGCCAAGATATGCGGCTAGCGGGGGGGCTGGAGCAGTTCTTC
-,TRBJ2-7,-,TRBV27,CASTTLDAPYEQYF,TGTGCCAGCACCACCCTAGACGCGCCCTACGAGCAGTACTTC
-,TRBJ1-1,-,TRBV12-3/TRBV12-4,CASSLGRRGGNTEAFF,TGTGCCAGCAGTCTCGGTCGTAGGGGGGGGAACACTGAAGCTTTCTTT
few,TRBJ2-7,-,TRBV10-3,CAIGRQGDEQYF,TGTGCCATCGGGAGGCAGGGGGACGAGCAGTACTTC
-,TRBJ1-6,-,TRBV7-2,CASSLGGRGALHF,TGTGCCAGCAGCTTGGGAGGCAGAGGGGCCCTCCACTTT
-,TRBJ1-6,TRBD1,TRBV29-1,CSVGAGGRGSPLHF,TGCAGCGTTGGGGCAGGGGGTCGGGGTTCACCCCTCCACTTT
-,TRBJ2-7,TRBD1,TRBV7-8,CASSRKPPGQGVYEQYF,TGTGCCAGCAGCCGTAAACCACCGGGACAGGGGGTTTACGAGCAGTACTTC
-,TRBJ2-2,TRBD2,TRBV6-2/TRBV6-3,CASFSLRTSGGASTGELFF,TGTGCCAGCTTTTCTCTCCGGACTAGCGGGGGCGCGAGCACCGGGGAGCTGTTTTTT
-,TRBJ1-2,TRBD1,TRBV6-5,CASSLQTGTGYYGYTF,TGTGCCAGCAGTTTGCAGACCGGGACAGGGTACTACGGCTACACCTTC
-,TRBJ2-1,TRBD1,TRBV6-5,CASRHRLTGSDEQFF,TGTGCCAGCAGGCACCGCCTGACAGGGAGCGATGAGCAGTTCTTC
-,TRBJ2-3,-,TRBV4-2,CASSQAAENTQYF,TGTGCCAGCAGCCAAGCGGCCGAAAATACGCAGTATTTT
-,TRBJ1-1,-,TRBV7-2,CASSLPGARTEAFF,TGTGCCAGCAGCTTACCGGGGGCGCGGACTGAAGCTTTCTTT
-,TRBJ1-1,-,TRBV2,CASIRGAENTEAFF,TGTGCCAGCATACGGGGTGCAGAGAACACTGAAGCTTTCTTT
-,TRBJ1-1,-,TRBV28,CASSLYTEAFF,TGTGCCAGCAGTTTATACACTGAAGCTTTCTTT
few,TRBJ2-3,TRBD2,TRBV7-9,CASSILAGGPTDTQYF,TGTGCCAGCAGCATATTAGCGGGGGGCCCCACAGATACGCAGTATTTT